Following are 18 T cell receptor beta chains from one sample sequenced in a study of T cells in tuberculosis. Method: immunoSEQ multiplex PCR; TCRdb's copy keeps in-frame clones and lacks some. The repertoire consists of about 29,000 clones, with over 85% occurring once and the leading ten covering 4.9%. The specimen sequenced was PBMCs. Every receptor here comes from a donor between 10 and 35 years old with latent tuberculosis or without tuberculosis infection.

The rearrangement uses TRBV7-6 and TRBJ1-2, with D perhaps matching TRBD1 (6 bases). The CDR3 loop spans 15 amino acids. Germline CDR1 reads SGHVS; CDR2 reads FNYEAQ. Trimming removed 5 bases at V and 0 bases at J, with 13 bases between. The CDR3 DNA reads as TGTGCCAGCAGCCCTAGCGGGACAACTAACTATGGCTACACCTTC. Translating it yields CASSPSGTTNYGYTF.

Here the CDR3 reads CGSLDRGKNEQFF. CDR3 DNA: TGTGGATCACTGGACAGGGGAAAGAATGAGCAGTTCTTC. This rearrangement joins TRBV6-1 to TRBJ2-1; 9 bases map to TRBD1. The germline V gene encodes CDR1 MNHNS and CDR2 SASEGT. The CDR3 is made up of 13 amino acids.

The chain links TRBV27 to TRBJ2-7, with 7 bases that match TRBD2. Germline CDR1 MNHEY, CDR2 SMNVEV (reference sequence). The CDR3 extends over 14 amino acids. The V segment lost 5 bases and the J segment 12 bases; nucleotides outside the gene matches: 16. CDR3 protein: CASSNSGTTGRRYF. The DNA of the CDR3 is TGTGCCAGCAGTAACTCCGGGACTACTGGACGAAGGTACTTC.

V is TRBV29-1 and J is TRBJ2-5; the D is unclear. CDR1 is SQVTM, CDR2 ANQGSEA, per germline. CDR3 length: 12 residues. Trimming stripped 3 bases from V and 0 bases from J, with 5 bases between. CDR3 sequence (DNA): TGCAGCGTTGACCAGTACCAAGAGACCCAGTACTTC. As protein: CSVDQYQETQYF.

The chain combines TRBV9 with TRBJ2-3; perhaps TRBD1 as D (6 bases). CDR1 and CDR2 from the germline V gene are SGDLS and YYNGEE. This CDR3 has 16 amino acids. The ends were cut back, 0 bases at V and 3 bases at J, with 14 bases in the middle. DNA for the CDR3: TGTGCCAGCAGCGTAGGTGACCCTAGGGGGACAGATACGCAGTATTTT. Translated: CASSVGDPRGTDTQYF.

V usage is TRBV4-2 and J usage is TRBJ2-1, with a tentative D call TRBD2 (6 bases). Germline values: CDR1 LGHNA, CDR2 YNFKEQ. V lost 6 bases to trimming and J lost 2 bases, with 11 bases between them. The CDR3 covers 14 residues. Written as DNA, the CDR3 is TGTGCCAGCAGGTCGGCTAGCGCCTACAATGAGCAGTTCTTC. Protein sequence: CASRSASAYNEQFF.

The chain employs TRBV9 and TRBJ2-1, with 8 nucleotides matching TRBD2. The J segment lost 9 bases and the V segment lost 0 bases, leaving 11 bases of the junction unmatched. Germline-derived CDR1 and CDR2 are SGDLS and YYNGEE. The CDR3 loop spans 16 amino acids. Here the CDR3 DNA reads TGTGCCAGCAGCGTAGCCAGCGGGGGCCCTCTTGGTGAGCAGTTCTTC. Encoded protein: CASSVASGGPLGEQFF.

The chain couples TRBV28 to TRBJ2-3, with 7 bases fitting TRBD1. V gave up 5 bases and J gave up 6 bases; unmatched junction bases: 11. CDR3 length: 15 residues. Germline V gene data show CDR1 as MDHEN and CDR2 as SYDVKM. The CDR3 DNA reads TGTGCCAGCAGTCCCCGGGACCCCAGGGGGGATACGCAGTATTTT. Amino acids: CASSPRDPRGDTQYF.

This clone was seen a single time. The rearrangement links TRBV28 to TRBJ2-3; D not resolved. Germline V gene sequence: CDR1 MDHEN, CDR2 SYDVKM. The CDR3 length is 12 residues. V shed 6 bases and J shed 4 bases, with 8 bases lying between them. CDR3 amino acids: CASSATSDTQYF. The CDR3, as DNA: TGTGCCAGCAGCGCTACTTCAGATACGCAGTATTTT.

The chain carries TRBV6-5 and TRBJ1-1; 9 positions match TRBD1. The V segment lost 1 base and the J segment 7 bases; nucleotides outside the gene matches: 1. The CDR3 is made up of 13 amino acids. The germline CDR1 and CDR2 sequences are MNHEY and SVGAGI. The CDR3 DNA sequence: TGTGCCAGCAGTTACTTGGGACAGGGTGAAGCTTTCTTT. Its protein product is CASSYLGQGEAFF.

The chain recombines TRBV18 with TRBJ2-3; 7 bases fit TRBD1. The CDR3 runs to 16 residues. Trimming removed 3 bases from V and 0 bases from J; junction bases left unmatched: 6. Germline assignment: CDR1 KGHSH and CDR2 LQKENI. CDR3 in amino acids: CASSPSRGQSTDTQYF. CDR3 coding DNA: TGTGCCAGCTCACCTAGCCGGGGACAGAGCACAGATACGCAGTATTTT.

This clone occurred once. The V and J genes are TRBV5-6 and TRBJ2-5; 7 nucleotides line up with TRBD1. The V segment lost 5 bases and the J segment 2 bases; nucleotides outside the gene matches: 3. This CDR3 has 13 residues. Germline V lookup: CDR1 SGHDT, CDR2 YYEEEE. CDR3 DNA: TGTGCCAGCAGAAGACAGGGACAAGAGACCCAGTACTTC. Protein product: CASRRQGQETQYF.

The rearrangement joins TRBV10-3 to TRBJ2-7; the match to TRBD2 covers 8 bases. CDR1 ENHRY and CDR2 SYGVKD come from the germline V gene. The CDR3 sequence is 16 residues long. Trimming took 0 bases from V and 1 from J; bases not matched to a gene: 5. Written as DNA, the CDR3 is TGTGCCATCAGTGAGTCTCCGGGACTAGGATCCTACGAGCAGTACTTC. Protein product: CAISESPGLGSYEQYF.

The gene calls are TRBV7-2 and TRBJ2-5, with D possibly matching TRBD1 (6 bases). CDR3 size: 13 residues. V shed 3 bases and J shed 3 bases, with 8 bases lying between them. The germline gives CDR1 SGHTA, CDR2 FQGNSA. The CDR3 reads CASSFGQKETQYF. The CDR3 DNA sequence: TGTGCCAGCAGCTTCGGACAGAAAGAGACCCAGTACTTC.

The chain combines TRBV5-1 with TRBJ2-3; a weak D match, TRBD1 (5 bases). V dropped 5 bases and J dropped 0 bases, with 10 bases sitting between them. Germline CDR1 reads SGHRS; CDR2 reads YFSETQ. The CDR3 extends over 14 amino acids. The CDR3: CASRETASTDTQYF. DNA for the CDR3: TGCGCCAGCAGAGAGACAGCTAGCACAGATACGCAGTATTTT.

The chain uses TRBV16 and TRBJ2-1; 9 bases are shared with TRBD2. V trimming: 5 bases; J trimming: 7 bases; junction bases outside the gene matches: 15. This CDR3 contains 17 residues. Germline values: CDR1 KGHSY, CDR2 FQNENV. The CDR3 loop is CASSCPPEGTSINEQFF. The DNA of the CDR3 is TGTGCCAGCAGCTGCCCCCCCGAGGGGACTAGCATTAATGAGCAGTTCTTC.

The chain carries TRBV28 and TRBJ2-7, with 9 bases that match TRBD1. The CDR3 sequence is 17 residues long. After removal of 1 base from V and 2 bases from J, the junction contained 9 bases not matched to a gene. CDR1 is MDHEN and CDR2 is SYDVKM in the germline V gene. Here the CDR3 reads CASSLSLGQGDPYEQYF. The DNA of the CDR3 is TGTGCCAGCAGTTTATCCCTGGGACAGGGAGACCCCTACGAGCAGTACTTC.

The chain combines TRBV5-4 with TRBJ2-3, with D hard to call. V shed 0 bases and J shed 1 base, with 3 bases lying between them. CDR3 length: 13 amino acids. Germline V gene sequence: CDR1 SGHNT, CDR2 YYREEE (reference sequence). Here the CDR3 DNA reads TGTGCCAGCAGCTTGGCCGGCACAGATACGCAGTATTTT. Its protein product is CASSLAGTDTQYF.